The clone carrying this TCR beta chain has a handful of counts. This sample is part of a study of identical twins. From the 5' RACE reads, TCRdb called clonotypes with MiXCR, one entry per CDR3 protein. The sample has 450,000 or so distinct CDR3 sequences; more than 13% are singletons. This CDR3 has 14 amino acids. CDR1 and CDR2 (germline): SNHLY, FYNNEI. Trimming pared 3 bases from V and 0 bases from J, leaving 8 bases between. These data were also reused for a study on yellow fever vaccine responses in identical twins.

The sequenced sample consisted of CD4+ T cells sorted from blood. This clonotype was sampled from a woman aged 18-29 years in good health. The genes are TRBV2 and TRBJ2-5; D gene ambiguous. The CDR3 sequence is CASSDRVYQETQYF. CDR3 nucleotides: TGTGCCAGCAGTGATCGCGTGTACCAAGAGACCCAGTACTTC. The full variable domain, completed using reference TRBV2 and TRBJ2-5, is EPEVTQTPSHQVTQMGQEVILRCVPISNHLYFYWYRQILGQKVEFLVSFYNNEISEKSEIFDDQFSVERPDGSNFTLKIRSTKLEDSAMYFCASSDRVYQETQYFGPGTRLLVL.